This TCR beta chain originates from a study of cytomegalovirus exposure and HLA in healthy donors. Germline values: CDR1 SGHRS, CDR2 YFSETQ. The CDR3 covers 15 residues. V was clipped by 4 bases and J by 0 bases, with 13 bases between them. Researchers ran the PCR with 60 Vbeta and 13 Jbeta primers. The protocol was immunoSEQ multiplex PCR, while the TCRdb copy is restricted to in-frame clones and leaves out a portion. The table includes around 130,000 clones, 74% detected once. The rearrangement uses TRBV5-1 and TRBJ1-1, with D possibly TRBD1 on 5 matching bases. Source material: PBMCs. The clonotype comes from a man aged 40-50 years in good health and CMV-seropositive. The CDR3 DNA sequence: TGCGCCAGCAGCGCCGGGGGACGTATGAACACTGAAGCTTTCTTT. Protein sequence: CASSAGGRMNTEAFF.